This TCR beta chain originates from a study of PD-1 blockade in mismatch repair-deficient tumors. Data came from immunoSEQ multiplex PCR; TCRdb stores just in-frame clones and leaves some out. The sample lists 120,000 or so clones, roughly 90% seen once, with 10% to 15% in the top ten. This clonotype was obtained from an adult with mismatch repair-deficient cancer. The sequences come from peripheral blood, collected approximately 72 weeks after starting pembrolizumab.

The CDR3 protein is CASSLSGGSSYNEQFF. CDR3 in DNA: TGTGCCAGCAGTTTATCGGGGGGGAGCTCCTACAATGAGCAGTTCTTC. The chain uses TRBV27 and TRBJ2-1, with 7 nucleotides matching TRBD2. Germline trimming cut 0 bases from V and 0 bases from J; bases unmatched to any gene: 2. The CDR3 is 16 residues long. Germline-derived CDR1 and CDR2 are MNHEY and SMNVEV (reference sequence).